Each of the 20 T cell receptor beta chains below was sequenced from the same sample in a study of T cells in Graves' hyperthyroidism and ophthalmopathy. Amplification yielded TCR beta CDR3 regions, with RNA transcripts as the source. First-round RT-PCR of the TCR CDR3 relied on the HTBI primer set. MiXCR, run by TCRdb on the multiplex PCR reads, gives a single entry per CDR3 protein. The sample gives 500,000 to 650,000 distinct CDR3 sequences, about 15% of which show up once; 17% is in the top ten. Sequenced input: blood. The receptor set was obtained from a woman aged 18-29 years with Graves' ophthalmopathy.

The chain combines TRBV13 with TRBJ2-1; TRBD1 or TRBD2 may be the D gene (5 bases each). Trimming stripped 5 bases from V and 0 bases from J, with 11 bases between. The CDR3 is 15 amino acids. The germline V gene encodes CDR1 PRHDT and CDR2 FYEKMQ (reference sequence). CDR3 protein: CASSPEGSSYNEQFF. The CDR3 DNA is TGTGCCAGCAGCCCTGAGGGGAGCTCCTACAATGAGCAGTTCTTC.

The sample holds a few counts of this clonotype. V and J are TRBV3-1 and TRBJ1-4; tentative D call: TRBD1 (5 bases). This CDR3 comprises 16 residues. V gave up 0 bases and J gave up 7 bases, with 15 bases separating them. CDR1 and CDR2 from the germline V gene are LGHDT and YNNKEL (reference sequence). CDR3 in DNA: TGTGCCAGCAGCCAAGATCAGTTCGGGGGTGGTGAAAAACTGTTTTTT. Its translation: CASSQDQFGGGEKLFF.

V and J are TRBV19 and TRBJ1-1; D is uncertain. Per germline, CDR1 LNHDA and CDR2 SQIVND (reference sequence). V gave up 6 bases and J gave up 4 bases, with 15 bases separating them. This CDR3 is 14 amino acids long. The CDR3 DNA is TGTGCCAGTAGCTTCAGAGGATCGACCACTGAAGCTTTCTTT. It translates to CASSFRGSTTEAFF.

There are a few counts of this clonotype. J is TRBJ2-7 and V is TRBV7-8; D might be TRBD1 or TRBD2, each matching 5 bases. Germline lookup yields CDR1 SGHVS and CDR2 FQNEAQ. The V and J ends lost 5 bases and 2 bases respectively, with 13 bases between them. The length of the CDR3 is 14 residues. The CDR3 coding sequence is TGTGCCAGCAGCCCCTGGGGACGGACCTACGAGCAGTACTTC. As protein: CASSPWGRTYEQYF.

The chain combines TRBV9 with TRBJ2-7, with a weak D call TRBD1 (5 bases). CDR3 length: 16 amino acids. V was clipped by 0 bases and J by 2 bases, with 15 bases between them. Germline assignment: CDR1 SGDLS and CDR2 YYNGEE. The CDR3 nucleotides read TGTGCCAGCAGCGTAGGACAGTCCTACCATCCCTACGAGCAGTACTTC. It codes for CASSVGQSYHPYEQYF.

This clonotype showed up many times. This chain uses TRBV6-6 with TRBJ1-2, with D unclear. V was trimmed by 2 bases and J by 0 bases, leaving 13 bases between them. The germline CDR1 and CDR2 sequences are MNHNY and SVGAGI (reference sequence). The CDR3 covers 16 residues. In DNA form, the CDR3 reads TGTGCCAGCAGTTACCATGACTTGGGGACTAACTATGGCTACACCTTC. It yields the protein CASSYHDLGTNYGYTF.

This clonotype was seen ten or more times. V and J are TRBV24-1 and TRBJ1-1; 8 nucleotides agree with TRBD1. The CDR3 runs 13 residues. V trimming: 8 bases; J trimming: 3 bases; junction bases outside the gene matches: 4. The germline CDR1 and CDR2 sequences are KGHDR and SFDVKD. The CDR3 coding sequence is TGTGCCACCACCCAGGGGGCGGACACTGAAGCTTTCTTT. It yields the protein CATTQGADTEAFF.

This clonotype was counted many times. V usage is TRBV18 and J usage is TRBJ2-1, with 11 bases lining up with TRBD2. CDR1 KGHSH and CDR2 LQKENI come from the germline V gene. Trimming cost V 4 bases and J 3 bases; bases outside gene matches: 2. The CDR3 consists of 15 residues. The CDR3 is CASSLAGGYYNEQFF. CDR3 DNA sequence: TGTGCCAGCTCACTAGCGGGAGGGTACTACAATGAGCAGTTCTTC.

This clonotype was observed a few times. The genes are TRBV4-1 and TRBJ1-2; no definite D call. Trimming left V 4 bases short and J 8 bases short, with 20 bases between. The CDR3 extends over 15 amino acids. CDR1 is MGHRA, CDR2 YSYEKL, per germline. In nucleotides, the CDR3 is TGCGCCAGCAGCCCATTTACCCCGGCGAGAGAGGGCTACACCTTC. Protein: CASSPFTPAREGYTF.

This clonotype showed up many times. This rearrangement joins TRBV28 to TRBJ2-7; 10 bases are a match to TRBD1. The CDR3 sequence is 15 residues long. V lost 4 bases, J lost 4 bases, and 7 bases stayed unmatched. CDR1 and CDR2 (germline): MDHEN, SYDVKM. CDR3 residues: CASSSTGTGVYEQYF. The CDR3 bases are TGTGCCAGCAGTTCAACCGGGACAGGGGTTTACGAGCAGTACTTC.

This sequence joins TRBV7-8 and TRBJ2-7; 13 bases align to TRBD2. CDR3 length equals 17 residues. Trimming at V came to 5 bases and at J to 0 bases, leaving 7 bases not matched to a gene. CDR1 and CDR2 (germline): SGHVS, FQNEAQ. The CDR3 region is CASSDLTSGRASYEQYF. The CDR3 nucleotides read TGTGCCAGCAGCGACCTCACTAGCGGGAGGGCCTCCTACGAGCAGTACTTC.

The V gene is TRBV9, the J gene TRBJ2-7; 9 nucleotides match TRBD2. The germline V gene encodes CDR1 SGDLS and CDR2 YYNGEE. Trimming cost V 3 bases and J 7 bases; bases outside gene matches: 14. The CDR3 has 16 residues. CDR3 loop: CASSALAGDVPNEQYF. Written as DNA, the CDR3 is TGTGCCAGCAGCGCCTTAGCGGGAGACGTCCCCAATGAGCAGTACTTC.

In this sample, this clonotype turned up many times. The chain links TRBV6-1 to TRBJ1-1, with D possibly TRBD1 on 5 matching bases. Germline values: CDR1 MNHNS, CDR2 SASEGT. V dropped 2 bases and J dropped 0 bases, with 7 bases sitting between them. This CDR3 spans 14 amino acids. DNA of the CDR3: TGTGCCAGCAGTGAATGGGGCGTGAACACTGAAGCTTTCTTT. This sequence encodes CASSEWGVNTEAFF.

There are many counts of this clonotype. The V and J genes are TRBV2 and TRBJ1-1; D unclear. The germline CDR1 and CDR2 sequences are SNHLY and FYNNEI. V lost 0 bases, J lost 5 bases, and 4 bases lay in between. This CDR3 contains 12 residues. CDR3 sequence: CASSEAGTEAFF. In DNA form, the CDR3 reads TGTGCCAGCAGTGAAGCGGGTACTGAAGCTTTCTTT.

This clonotype occurred many times. The J gene is TRBJ1-2, the V gene TRBV27; 10 bases agree with TRBD1. CDR1 is MNHEY, CDR2 SMNVEV, per germline (reference sequence). CDR3 length: 15 residues. V lost 6 bases and J lost 4; bases outside the gene matches: 8. The CDR3 protein is CASRHTGTGAYGYTF. The CDR3 DNA reads TGTGCCAGCAGACACACCGGGACAGGGGCCTATGGCTACACCTTC.

This clonotype was counted ten times or more. The V call is TRBV28, the J call TRBJ1-6; D is undetermined. Per the germline V gene, CDR1 is MDHEN and CDR2 is SYDVKM. V was shortened by 5 bases and J by 10 bases, with 24 bases between the two germline ends. The CDR3 is 17 residues long. CDR3 DNA: TGTGCCAGCAGTATCCCCCCACGCCGGGCCTATTGGTCACCCCTCCACTTT. This translates into CASSIPPRRAYWSPLHF.

In this sample, this clonotype turned up many times. The CDR3 here is CASSQELGPSSYNEQFF. DNA for the CDR3: TGTGCCAGCAGCCAAGAATTAGGGCCGAGCTCCTACAATGAGCAGTTCTTC. This chain uses TRBV3-1 with TRBJ2-1; D call uncertain. Germline CDR1 reads LGHDT; CDR2 reads YNNKEL (reference sequence). V was cut by 0 bases and J by 0 bases, with 12 bases left in between. The CDR3 length is 17 residues.

This clonotype was seen repeatedly, ten times or more. The rearrangement joins TRBV9 to TRBJ1-1; no clear D. Deletions cut 5 bases from V and 3 bases from J, with 5 bases between. The CDR3 totals 11 residues. Looked up from germline, CDR1 is SGDLS and CDR2 is YYNGEE. The CDR3 nucleotides are TGTGCCAGCAGTAAGGACACTGAAGCTTTCTTT. This encodes CASSKDTEAFF.

Written as DNA, the CDR3 is TGTGCCAGTAGCGAAACAGTGGGACCCTACGAGCAGTACTTC. Translating it yields CASSETVGPYEQYF. The chain combines TRBV19 with TRBJ2-7; D is tentatively TRBD1 or TRBD2 (5 bases each). Germline lookup yields CDR1 LNHDA and CDR2 SQIVND (reference sequence). V lost 6 bases and J 2 bases, leaving 14 bases between the germline ends. The CDR3 runs to 14 residues.

The chain has TRBV19 and TRBJ2-1; possible D gene TRBD2, 5 bases. The germline V gene encodes CDR1 LNHDA and CDR2 SQIVND (reference sequence). Between the trimmed V and J ends, which lost 4 bases and 4 bases, there was a span of 11 bases. CDR3 length: 14 residues. The CDR3 here is CASSKLAVYNEQFF. The CDR3 nucleotides read TGTGCCAGTAGTAAGCTAGCTGTGTACAATGAGCAGTTCTTC.